The clone carrying this T cell receptor (beta chain) appeared a few times. Antigen unknown. The data derive from a study of response to subunit inactivated influenza vaccine. MiXCR, run by TCRdb on the RT-PCR reads, gives a single entry per CDR3 protein. The profile shows approximately 570,000 distinct CDR3 sequences, approximately 7.7% of them singletons. General study findings and limits: The authors proposed limited new T cell recruitment per seasonal influenza vaccination.

V shed 6 bases and J shed 5 bases, with 19 bases lying between them. The CDR3 contains 15 residues. Per the germline V gene, CDR1 is MNHNS and CDR2 is SASEGT. The material sequenced was PBMCs from blood, taken roughly 24 months after vaccination. The chain links TRBV6-1 to TRBJ1-1; tentative D call: TRBD1 (6 bases). This sequence was found in a man aged 50-75 years who received an inactivated influenza vaccine. CDR3 bases: TGTGCCAGCAGCCGGTTTATGGGGGCGCGGACTGAAGCTTTCTTT. This gives the protein CASSRFMGARTEAFF.